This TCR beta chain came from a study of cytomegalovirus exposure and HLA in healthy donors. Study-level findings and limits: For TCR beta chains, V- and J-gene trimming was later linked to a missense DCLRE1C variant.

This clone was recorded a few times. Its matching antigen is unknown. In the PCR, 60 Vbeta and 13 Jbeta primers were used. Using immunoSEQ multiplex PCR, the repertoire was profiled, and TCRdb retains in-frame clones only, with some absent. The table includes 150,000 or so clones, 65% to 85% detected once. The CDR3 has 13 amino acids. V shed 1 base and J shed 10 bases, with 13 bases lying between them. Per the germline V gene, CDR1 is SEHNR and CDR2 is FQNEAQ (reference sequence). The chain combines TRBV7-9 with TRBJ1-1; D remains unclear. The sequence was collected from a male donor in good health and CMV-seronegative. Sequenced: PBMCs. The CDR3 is CASSLERLSTAFF. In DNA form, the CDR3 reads TGTGCCAGCAGCTTAGAACGCCTTAGTACAGCTTTCTTT.